Sequencing of this TCR beta chain was carried out in a study of T cell responses to AZD1222 COVID-19 vaccine (TCRdb year 2021). Turning to the overall study: AZD1222 recipients given second doses at about 4 weeks or at about 12 weeks were pooled, since spike-specific TCR depth and breadth were not found to differ between the two schedules. Trial participants were enrolled by age into 18-55, 56-69 and 70-plus year subgroups, with approximately 160, 26 and 62 TCR-sequenced participants respectively. A total of approximately 250 trial participants underwent TCR sequencing, of whom roughly 210 had received two doses of AZD1222 and around 25 had received two doses of the MenACWY control vaccine.

What the study reported, not specific to this receptor: Because no day 14 peak-response samples were available, the repertoires could be characterized only after the peak T cell response. Epitopes outside the regions mutated in the B.1.351 and B.1.1.7 variants were reportedly recognized by nearly half of the unique spike-specific TCRs. In the small 56-69-year group, the increase in depth fell short of significance, most likely because of low power. After two AZD1222 doses, both the breadth and the depth of spike-specific TCRs were significantly higher than at day 0 and than in MenACWY recipients. Participants were mostly white British, with more females than males. The authors suggested clonal diversity may have been underestimated. The vaccine-associated CD4 TCRs covered the entire spike protein, and the dominant responses fell in regions 160-218 and 743-854. Only a handful of AZD1222 recipients were SARS-CoV-2 seropositive at baseline, limiting conclusions about previously exposed vaccinees.

As for this clone: No antigen is known for it. Per-base qualities were not stored, and no clone one base away is much larger.

The label giving this sample's time point can be read as: baseline before first vaccination. Vaccinee samples came from UK trials COV001 and COV002, including a single-blind randomized controlled phase 2/3 trial of AZD1222 (ChAdOx1 nCoV-19) in healthy adults. Trial participant PBMC samples were collected at day 0 and day 28 after the second dose for TCRbeta chain sequencing. The CDR3 regions of human TCRbeta chains were subjected to immunosequencing. The study's own analysis went as follows. Repertoire TCRs were matched against a reference library of SARS-CoV-2-specific TCRs generated with the MIRA antigen-specificity platform. Breadth meant the fraction of unique TCRs that were SARS-CoV-2-associated, whereas depth meant the fraction of total T cells that were SARS-CoV-2-associated. Using the MIRA data, every spike-specific TCR was mapped to the spike region that the TCR reacted to and assigned to either a CD4 or a CD8 class. Log10-transformed breadth and depth values were compared by one-way ANOVA with Sidak's multiple comparisons tests. As stored in TCRdb, this immuneACCESS dataset retains in-frame rearrangements with V and J assigned. A fraction of the clones does not appear; measured against another copy, unresolved V genes explain less than half of the discrepancy, and the remainder lacks a known reason. The D gene and trimming were derived from the DNA, and the V and J assignments and clone size from that table. This sample gives 100,000 to 120,000 clones in total; 85% to 90% of them show up just once. In total, the top ten clones hold over 3% of the sample.

The sequence was collected from an adult in good health. Sequences were derived from peripheral blood, sampled on day 0 of AZD1222 vaccination.

Here is the DNA: TGTGCCAGCAGCTTAGGAGCGACTAATGAAAAACTGTTTTTT. Protein translation: CASSLGATNEKLFF. This sequence uses TRBV7-9 and TRBJ1-4; the D gene remains uncertain. The germline V gene (reference sequence) sets CDR1 to SEHNR and CDR2 to FQNEAQ. V lost 1 base and J lost 2 bases; the stretch between them is 5 bases long. CDR3 length: 14 amino acids, cysteine to phenylalanine. Only the CDR3 part of the read is kept: 42 bases, read in frame from the first base.